This T cell receptor beta chain was identified during a study of blood T cell repertoires in COVID-19. Study background: The samples span acute and convalescent COVID-19 from the United States, Italy and Spain. The cDNA or gDNA used as material had been derived from T cells, B-cell-depleted T cells, or PBMCs.

Original processing methods: Using reference gene primer amplification, nucleated cell counts were estimated. This table comes from immunoSEQ multiplex PCR, and its TCRdb copy is limited to in-frame clones, with some not included. The DNA was the basis for D and trimming; V, J and clone size are from that table. The sample holds more than 200,000 clones, roughly 90% seen once. Sequencing was done on a sample of peripheral blood. The sequence was obtained from a man aged 25 to 40 with active or convalescent COVID-19.

CDR3 nucleotides: TGCGCCAGCCGACGACAGGGAGACGAAAAACTGTTTTTT. Protein product: CASRRQGDEKLFF. V is TRBV5-1 and J is TRBJ1-4; the match to TRBD1 covers 7 bases. This CDR3 comprises 13 residues. Germline values: CDR1 SGHRS, CDR2 YFSETQ. The trim removed 7 bases at V and 8 bases at J, leaving 8 bases unmatched.